This T cell receptor beta chain was sequenced during a study of cytomegalovirus exposure and HLA in healthy donors. PCR used 60 Vbeta primers and 13 Jbeta primers. Sequencing used immunoSEQ multiplex PCR; TCRdb keeps in-frame clones, though not all of them. This table holds 45,000 to 70,000 clones, almost 85% found once. Germline loops: CDR1 MNHEY, CDR2 SMNVEV (reference sequence). The CDR3 spans 14 residues. Deletions cut 6 bases from V and 5 bases from J, with 16 bases between. The sample was PBMCs. The TCR originated in a man aged 50 to 60 in good health and CMV-seronegative. The chain employs TRBV27 and TRBJ1-2, with D tentatively TRBD1 (5 bases). The chain's CDR3 is CASRDPVRGYGYTF. The CDR3 DNA follows: TGTGCCAGCAGAGACCCCGTGCGGGGGTATGGCTACACCTTC.